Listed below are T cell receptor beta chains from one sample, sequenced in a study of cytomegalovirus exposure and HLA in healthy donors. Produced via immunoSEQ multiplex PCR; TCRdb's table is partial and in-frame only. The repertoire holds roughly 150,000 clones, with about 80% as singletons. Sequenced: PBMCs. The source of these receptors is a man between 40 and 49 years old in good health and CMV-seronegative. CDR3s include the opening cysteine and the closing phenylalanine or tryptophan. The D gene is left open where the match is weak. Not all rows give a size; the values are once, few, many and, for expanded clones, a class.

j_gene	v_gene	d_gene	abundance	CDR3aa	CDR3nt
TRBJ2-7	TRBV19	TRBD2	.	CASSTTSGTTDYEQYF	TGTGCCAGTAGTACGACTAGCGGGACGACTGATTACGAGCAGTACTTC
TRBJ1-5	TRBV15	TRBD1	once	CATSRDGLDREPQHF	TGTGCCACCAGCAGAGACGGACTCGACAGGGAGCCCCAGCATTTT
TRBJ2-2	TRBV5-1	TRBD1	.	CASIPTGTGYTGELFF	TGCGCCAGCATCCCAACCGGGACAGGGTACACCGGGGAGCTGTTTTTT
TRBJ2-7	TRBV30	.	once	CAWSVGSQYEQYF	TGTGCCTGGAGTGTCGGGAGCCAATACGAGCAGTACTTC
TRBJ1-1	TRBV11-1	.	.	CASSSPAGAQGTEAFF	TGTGCCAGCAGCTCCCCAGCGGGGGCCCAGGGCACTGAAGCTTTCTTT
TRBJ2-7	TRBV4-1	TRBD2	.	CASSQLPSGSYEQYF	TGCGCCAGCAGCCAATTGCCTAGCGGGAGCTACGAGCAGTACTTC
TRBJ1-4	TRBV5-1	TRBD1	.	CASSGKDRVNEKLFF	TGCGCCAGCAGCGGCAAGGACAGGGTGAATGAAAAACTGTTTTTT
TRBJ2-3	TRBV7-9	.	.	CSSSLGLVTSRTQYF	TGTTCCAGCAGCTTAGGGTTGGTGACTAGTAGGACGCAGTATTTT
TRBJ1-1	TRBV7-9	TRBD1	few	CASSPTGVPEAFF	TGTGCCAGCAGCCCAACAGGGGTACCTGAAGCTTTCTTT
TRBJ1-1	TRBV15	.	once	CATSREGGGMNTEAFF	TGTGCCACCAGCAGAGAGGGGGGGGGTATGAACACTGAAGCTTTCTTT
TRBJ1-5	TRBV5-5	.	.	CASSLTLGGFNQPQHF	TGTGCCAGCAGCCTGACCCTGGGGGGTTTCAATCAGCCCCAGCATTTT
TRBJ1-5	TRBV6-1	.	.	CASSPVRGQPQHF	TGTGCCAGCAGTCCTGTGCGCGGTCAGCCCCAGCATTTT
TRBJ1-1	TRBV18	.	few	CASSPVAENTEAFF	TGTGCCAGCTCACCAGTCGCGGAGAACACTGAAGCTTTCTTT
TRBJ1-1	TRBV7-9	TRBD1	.	CASSAGQGTDTEAFF	TGTGCCAGCAGCGCGGGACAGGGGACCGACACTGAAGCTTTCTTT
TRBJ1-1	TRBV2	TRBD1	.	CASSRDEGGRNTEAFF	TGTGCCAGCAGTAGGGATGAAGGGGGCAGGAACACTGAAGCTTTCTTT
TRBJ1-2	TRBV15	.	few	CATSRDATANYGYTF	TGTGCCACCAGCAGAGATGCGACAGCTAACTATGGCTACACCTTC
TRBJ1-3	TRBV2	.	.	CASSVQRSGNTIYF	TGTGCCAGCAGTGTCCAGAGGTCTGGAAACACCATATATTTT
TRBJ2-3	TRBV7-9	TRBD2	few	CASSHGTSGSTDTQYF	TGTGCCAGCAGCCACGGGACTAGCGGGAGCACAGATACGCAGTATTTT
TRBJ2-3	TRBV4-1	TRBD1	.	CASSQEQGSDTQYF	TGCGCCAGCAGCCAAGAACAGGGGTCAGATACGCAGTATTTT
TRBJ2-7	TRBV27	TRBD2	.	CASSPAGGSYEQYF	TGTGCCAGCAGTCCAGCGGGAGGGTCCTACGAGCAGTACTTC
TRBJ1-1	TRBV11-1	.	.	CASSLTEDTGNTEAFF	TGTGCCAGCAGCTTAACTGAGGACACGGGGAACACTGAAGCTTTCTTT
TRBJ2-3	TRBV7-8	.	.	CASSIRLQSTDTQYF	TGTGCCAGCAGCATACGACTGCAAAGCACAGATACGCAGTATTTT